This T cell receptor (beta chain) was sequenced in a study of T cell responses to AZD1222 COVID-19 vaccine. Whole-study results and caveats: The study reported that nearly half of spike-specific TCRs target unmutated variant regions. It should be noted that donors were predominantly white British and more often female, and clonal diversity was possibly underestimated. Spike-specific TCR breadth and depth went up after people got two AZD1222 doses.

Second-dose intervals of approximately 4 or approximately 12 weeks were pooled. Comments on this clone: Antigen specificity is unknown.

With 0 bases removed from V and 6 bases from J, the gap between germline ends came to 12 bases. The germline CDR1 and CDR2 sequences are SQVTM and ANQGSEA. CDR3 length: 14 amino acids. Profiling relied on immunoSEQ multiplex PCR, and the TCRdb table lists in-frame clones only, not all of them. The sample includes approximately 120,000 clones, 70% to 90% seen only once; the top ten take around a tenth. Sequenced here: peripheral blood, sampled 28 days after the second AZD1222 dose. V gene TRBV29-1 combines with J gene TRBJ2-4; D tentatively fits TRBD1 or TRBD2 (6 bases each). The TCR originated in an adult who received the AZD1222 COVID-19 vaccine. The CDR3 protein is CSVEDTGGANIQYF. The CDR3 DNA sequence: TGCAGCGTTGAAGATACCGGGGGCGCAAACATTCAGTACTTC.